A selection of T cell receptor beta chains follows, all from one sample in a study of persistence of HIV-infected CD4 T cells. For these TCRs, the target antigens are not known. Assay used: immunoSEQ multiplex PCR; TCRdb lists only in-frame clones, some missing. The sample carries roughly 30,000 clones, around 82% recorded once. The source was CD4+ T cells sorted from PBMCs after approximately 19-hour stimulation, collected from a patient who received antiretroviral therapy. The receptors stem from an adult woman with HIV who was CMV-seropositive. Each CDR3 is given with its conserved first and last residue. Each record gives: CDR3 length, V gene, D gene, J gene, clone size, CDR3 DNA, CDR3 protein. A D gene is named only where the DNA matches it firmly. Expanded clones get a size class; other rows say once, few or many, or leave the size out.

len: 13
v_gene: TRBV12-3/TRBV12-4
d_gene: .
j_gene: TRBJ2-5
abundance: .
CDR3nt: TGTGCCAGCAGCCCTAGCGTCGGAGAGACCCAGTACTTC
CDR3aa: CASSPSVGETQYF

len: 13
v_gene: TRBV5-4
d_gene: .
j_gene: TRBJ2-5
abundance: .
CDR3nt: TGTGCCAGCAGCTTGTTGGCGGAAGAGACCCAGTACTTC
CDR3aa: CASSLLAEETQYF

len: 15
v_gene: TRBV5-1
d_gene: .
j_gene: TRBJ2-2
abundance: few
CDR3nt: TGCGCCAGCAGCTTGGTACAGGTATTCACCGGGGAGCTGTTTTTT
CDR3aa: CASSLVQVFTGELFF

len: 15
v_gene: TRBV4-1
d_gene: .
j_gene: TRBJ1-3
abundance: .
CDR3nt: TGCGCCAGCAGCCGGGGCCGGGGACGAGAAAACACCATATATTTT
CDR3aa: CASSRGRGRENTIYF

len: 16
v_gene: TRBV4-2
d_gene: TRBD2
j_gene: TRBJ2-3
abundance: .
CDR3nt: TGTGCCAGCAGCCAACGACTAGCGGGGGAAACAGATACGCAGTATTTT
CDR3aa: CASSQRLAGETDTQYF

len: 13
v_gene: TRBV12-3/TRBV12-4
d_gene: .
j_gene: TRBJ1-2
abundance: .
CDR3nt: TGTGCCAGCAGTTCGGGACGTCTCTATGGCTACACCTTC
CDR3aa: CASSSGRLYGYTF

len: 16
v_gene: TRBV5-4
d_gene: TRBD2
j_gene: TRBJ2-1
abundance: .
CDR3nt: TGTGCCAGCAGCATACTAGCGGGGGGGCTGGGAAATGAGCAGTTCTTC
CDR3aa: CASSILAGGLGNEQFF

len: 14
v_gene: TRBV6-5
d_gene: TRBD1
j_gene: TRBJ1-4
abundance: .
CDR3nt: TGTGCCAGCAGCGCGGACAGGGATAGTGAAAAACTGTTTTTT
CDR3aa: CASSADRDSEKLFF

len: 13
v_gene: TRBV6-5
d_gene: .
j_gene: TRBJ1-3
abundance: .
CDR3nt: TGTGCCACACTAAAAGAGGGAGGAAACACCATATATTTT
CDR3aa: CATLKEGGNTIYF

len: 13
v_gene: TRBV18
d_gene: .
j_gene: TRBJ1-4
abundance: .
CDR3nt: TGTGCCAGCTCACCACCGGCTAATGAAAAACTGTTTTTT
CDR3aa: CASSPPANEKLFF

len: 15
v_gene: TRBV5-1
d_gene: .
j_gene: TRBJ2-3
abundance: .
CDR3nt: TGCGCCAGCAGCAATGATACCTCTAGCACAGATACGCAGTATTTT
CDR3aa: CASSNDTSSTDTQYF

len: 15
v_gene: TRBV27
d_gene: .
j_gene: TRBJ2-7
abundance: .
CDR3nt: TGTGCCAGCAGTTTGTGGGGGGTAGGGTCCCACGAGCAGTACTTC
CDR3aa: CASSLWGVGSHEQYF

len: 15
v_gene: TRBV6-1
d_gene: .
j_gene: TRBJ1-5
abundance: .
CDR3nt: TGTGCCAGCAGTGAACTGAGGATAAGCAATCAGCCCCAGCATTTT
CDR3aa: CASSELRISNQPQHF

len: 15
v_gene: TRBV10-1
d_gene: .
j_gene: TRBJ2-2
abundance: .
CDR3nt: TGCGCCAGCAGTGAAGGGAGTCCGAACACCGGGGAGCTGTTTTTT
CDR3aa: CASSEGSPNTGELFF

len: 16
v_gene: TRBV27
d_gene: .
j_gene: TRBJ2-3
abundance: .
CDR3nt: TGTGCCAGCAGTTTAAATTGGCGGGTCAAATCAGATACGCAGTATTTT
CDR3aa: CASSLNWRVKSDTQYF

len: 13
v_gene: TRBV7-3
d_gene: .
j_gene: TRBJ2-6
abundance: .
CDR3nt: TGTGCCAGCAGCTTTGCTGGGGCCAACGTCCTGACTTTC
CDR3aa: CASSFAGANVLTF

len: 11
v_gene: TRBV29-1
d_gene: .
j_gene: TRBJ1-1
abundance: .
CDR3nt: TGCAGCGTTGAAGAGAACAGCGAAGCTTTCTTT
CDR3aa: CSVEENSEAFF

len: 14
v_gene: TRBV15
d_gene: .
j_gene: TRBJ2-5
abundance: .
CDR3nt: TGTGCCACCAGCCGACAGTATTCTAAGGAGACCCAGTACTTC
CDR3aa: CATSRQYSKETQYF

len: 16
v_gene: TRBV11-2
d_gene: TRBD1
j_gene: TRBJ1-1
abundance: .
CDR3nt: TGTGCCAGCAGCTTTGGACAGGGGGTTATGAACACTGAAGCTTTCTTT
CDR3aa: CASSFGQGVMNTEAFF

len: 14
v_gene: TRBV5-1
d_gene: TRBD1
j_gene: TRBJ2-7
abundance: .
CDR3nt: TGCGCCAGCAGCCCTGGTGGACAGGGCTACGAGCAGTACTTC
CDR3aa: CASSPGGQGYEQYF

len: 15
v_gene: TRBV3-1/TRBV3-2
d_gene: TRBD2
j_gene: TRBJ2-1
abundance: .
CDR3nt: TGTGCCAGCAGCCACTCTAGCGGGGAGTACAATGAGCAGTTCTTC
CDR3aa: CASSHSSGEYNEQFF

len: 15
v_gene: TRBV5-1
d_gene: TRBD1
j_gene: TRBJ2-7
abundance: .
CDR3nt: TGCGCCAGCAGCTTGGTCCAGGGGGCAGGCTACGAGCAGTACTTC
CDR3aa: CASSLVQGAGYEQYF

len: 13
v_gene: TRBV10-3
d_gene: .
j_gene: TRBJ2-1
abundance: once
CDR3nt: TGTGCCATCTGGCGGGGGCCCAACAATGAGCAGTTCTTC
CDR3aa: CAIWRGPNNEQFF

len: 12
v_gene: TRBV10-1
d_gene: .
j_gene: TRBJ1-6
abundance: few
CDR3nt: TGCGCCACCCAAGGGGAAAATTCACCCCTCCACTTT
CDR3aa: CATQGENSPLHF

len: 13
v_gene: TRBV30
d_gene: .
j_gene: TRBJ2-7
abundance: .
CDR3nt: TGTGCCTGGAGTGTACTCCAAAACTACGAGCAGTACTTC
CDR3aa: CAWSVLQNYEQYF

len: 15
v_gene: TRBV19
d_gene: .
j_gene: TRBJ1-5
abundance: .
CDR3nt: TGTGCCACTAAATACTTGGACGGTGCTGGGCAGCCCCAGCATTTT
CDR3aa: CATKYLDGAGQPQHF

len: 17
v_gene: TRBV9
d_gene: TRBD2
j_gene: TRBJ2-3
abundance: .
CDR3nt: TGTGCCAGCAGCGTCTTACTAGCGGGCTCTAGCACAGATACGCAGTATTTT
CDR3aa: CASSVLLAGSSTDTQYF

len: 13
v_gene: TRBV10-1
d_gene: .
j_gene: TRBJ1-2
abundance: .
CDR3nt: TGCGCCAGCAGTGAGAACAGGGACTATGGCTACACCTTC
CDR3aa: CASSENRDYGYTF

len: 12
v_gene: TRBV14
d_gene: .
j_gene: TRBJ2-1
abundance: .
CDR3nt: TGTGCCAGCAGCCAACGCTGGAATGAGCAGTTCTTC
CDR3aa: CASSQRWNEQFF

len: 15
v_gene: TRBV9
d_gene: TRBD1
j_gene: TRBJ1-1
abundance: .
CDR3nt: TGTGCCAGCAGCACCACAGGGGGAAAGGGCACTGAAGCTTTCTTT
CDR3aa: CASSTTGGKGTEAFF

len: 18
v_gene: TRBV5-1
d_gene: TRBD2
j_gene: TRBJ2-1
abundance: .
CDR3nt: TGCGCCAGCAGCTTGGCTCCTAGGACTAGCGGGGGGGCTAATGAGCAGTTCTTC
CDR3aa: CASSLAPRTSGGANEQFF

len: 15
v_gene: TRBV11-3
d_gene: TRBD1
j_gene: TRBJ2-1
abundance: .
CDR3nt: TGTGCCAGCAGCCCCACCCCGTCAGGGGGCGGTGAGCAGTTCTTC
CDR3aa: CASSPTPSGGGEQFF

len: 13
v_gene: TRBV7-9
d_gene: .
j_gene: TRBJ2-3
abundance: .
CDR3nt: TGTGCCAGCAGCTTAGGAGGGGCAGATACGCAGTATTTT
CDR3aa: CASSLGGADTQYF

len: 16
v_gene: TRBV4-2
d_gene: TRBD2
j_gene: TRBJ2-3
abundance: .
CDR3nt: TGTGCCAGCAGCCCGGGACTAGCGGGGGTTACAGATACGCAGTATTTT
CDR3aa: CASSPGLAGVTDTQYF

len: 17
v_gene: TRBV18
d_gene: TRBD1
j_gene: TRBJ1-2
abundance: .
CDR3nt: TGTGCCAGCTCACCTCCCAACCGAGGGGGCCTCGGCTATGGCTACACCTTC
CDR3aa: CASSPPNRGGLGYGYTF

len: 14
v_gene: TRBV7-9
d_gene: .
j_gene: TRBJ1-2
abundance: .
CDR3nt: TGTGCCAGCAGCCGCTTTCGGTCGACGGAAGGCTACACCTTC
CDR3aa: CASSRFRSTEGYTF

len: 15
v_gene: TRBV5-6
d_gene: .
j_gene: TRBJ1-2
abundance: few
CDR3nt: TGTGCCAGCAGCTTGCTGAGTTCAGCTAACTATGGCTACACCTTC
CDR3aa: CASSLLSSANYGYTF

len: 13
v_gene: TRBV12-3/TRBV12-4
d_gene: .
j_gene: TRBJ1-1
abundance: .
CDR3nt: TGTGCCAGCAGATATCCGGGACATATTGAAGCTTTCTTT
CDR3aa: CASRYPGHIEAFF

len: 16
v_gene: TRBV7-3
d_gene: .
j_gene: TRBJ2-6
abundance: .
CDR3nt: TGTGCCAGCAGCTTAAGGGCAGGGACTGGGGCCAACGTCCTGACTTTC
CDR3aa: CASSLRAGTGANVLTF

len: 14
v_gene: TRBV28
d_gene: .
j_gene: TRBJ2-7
abundance: .
CDR3nt: TGTGCCAGCAGTTTCCCGGGGGAAACCGACGAGCAGTACTTC
CDR3aa: CASSFPGETDEQYF

len: 13
v_gene: TRBV5-4
d_gene: .
j_gene: TRBJ2-3
abundance: .
CDR3nt: TGTGCCAGCAGCTTAGGACACTCAGATACGCAGTATTTT
CDR3aa: CASSLGHSDTQYF

len: 13
v_gene: TRBV2
d_gene: .
j_gene: TRBJ1-1
abundance: few
CDR3nt: TGTGCCAGCGAGTATGGGCTGAACACTGAAGCTTTCTTT
CDR3aa: CASEYGLNTEAFF

len: 13
v_gene: TRBV10-2
d_gene: .
j_gene: TRBJ1-1
abundance: .
CDR3nt: TGCGCCAGCAGTGAGAACACCAACACTGAAGCTTTCTTT
CDR3aa: CASSENTNTEAFF

len: 12
v_gene: TRBV2
d_gene: TRBD1
j_gene: TRBJ1-2
abundance: .
CDR3nt: TGTGCCAGCAGCCTCAGGGGGAACGGCTACACCTTC
CDR3aa: CASSLRGNGYTF

len: 17
v_gene: TRBV5-4
d_gene: .
j_gene: TRBJ1-2
abundance: .
CDR3nt: TGTGCCAGCAGCTTACCACAGGTCCAGGGAGGTAACTATGGCTACACCTTC
CDR3aa: CASSLPQVQGGNYGYTF

len: 15
v_gene: TRBV29-1
d_gene: TRBD2
j_gene: TRBJ2-1
abundance: once
CDR3nt: TGCAGCGTCTCACGGGGTAGCGGGGGGCACAATGAGCAGTTCTTC
CDR3aa: CSVSRGSGGHNEQFF

len: 13
v_gene: TRBV12-3/TRBV12-4
d_gene: .
j_gene: TRBJ1-1
abundance: .
CDR3nt: TGTGCCAGCAGTGTGGGGAGGGGGACTGAAGCTTTCTTT
CDR3aa: CASSVGRGTEAFF

len: 16
v_gene: TRBV2
d_gene: .
j_gene: TRBJ2-1
abundance: .
CDR3nt: TGTGCCAGCAAGACTGGCGGCGTTCGGTCCTACAATGAGCAGTTCTTC
CDR3aa: CASKTGGVRSYNEQFF

len: 12
v_gene: TRBV6-1
d_gene: .
j_gene: TRBJ1-2
abundance: few
CDR3nt: TGTGCCAGCAGTGATTTAAGCCGTGGCTACACCTTC
CDR3aa: CASSDLSRGYTF

len: 13
v_gene: TRBV19
d_gene: .
j_gene: TRBJ1-5
abundance: .
CDR3nt: TGTGCCAGTAGTCAGGGGCTGGATCAGCCCCAGCATTTT
CDR3aa: CASSQGLDQPQHF

len: 14
v_gene: TRBV27
d_gene: .
j_gene: TRBJ1-5
abundance: .
CDR3nt: TGTGCCAGCAGGCCCCGGGCAACGAATCAGCCCCAGCATTTT
CDR3aa: CASRPRATNQPQHF

len: 15
v_gene: TRBV27
d_gene: .
j_gene: TRBJ1-5
abundance: few
CDR3nt: TGTGCCAGTAAAGATCTGGGGGCAGGAGGGCAGCCCCAGCATTTT
CDR3aa: CASKDLGAGGQPQHF

len: 12
v_gene: TRBV19
d_gene: .
j_gene: TRBJ2-3
abundance: .
CDR3nt: TGTGCCAGTAGTGGGAGGCAAGATACGCAGTATTTT
CDR3aa: CASSGRQDTQYF

len: 15
v_gene: TRBV19
d_gene: .
j_gene: TRBJ1-4
abundance: .
CDR3nt: TGTGCCAGTAGTATATCCACAGGAACTAATGAAAAACTGTTTTTT
CDR3aa: CASSISTGTNEKLFF